Listed below are T cell receptor beta chains from one sample, sequenced in a study of CD4+ T cells in melanoma. Sequenced by immunoSEQ multiplex PCR; TCRdb stores in-frame clones only, minus some. This sample carries about 110,000 clones, 80% to 95% of them seen once, and the ten largest clones take 2.5% to 3.5%. Sequencing was carried out using peripheral blood. These receptors originate from a human donor with melanoma. Both conserved end residues are part of each CDR3. D genes are given only for firm matches. Clone size appears in some rows only: once, few, many, or a class for an expanded clone.

abundance | j_gene | d_gene | v_gene | CDR3nt | CDR3aa
few | TRBJ2-3 | . | TRBV29-1 | TGCAGCCCCTTCAAAGTAGATACGCAGTATTTT | CSPFKVDTQYF
. | TRBJ2-1 | . | TRBV4-2 | TGTGCCAGCAGCCCCTCGAGAAGTAACAATGAGCAGTTCTTC | CASSPSRSNNEQFF
. | TRBJ2-1 | . | TRBV12-2 | TGTGCAAGTCGCTTAGATTCGGGACTCGATGAGCAGTTCTTC | CASRLDSGLDEQFF
once | TRBJ1-2 | . | TRBV7-9 | TGTGCCAGCAGCTTAGGTGGGGGCTACACCTTC | CASSLGGGYTF
. | TRBJ1-5 | . | TRBV5-5 | TGTGCCAGCAGCTTGTATCAGGTCCGTATGGGTCAGCCCCAGCATTTT | CASSLYQVRMGQPQHF
once | TRBJ2-5 | TRBD1 | TRBV6-5 | TGTGCCAGCAGAGGGACAGGGGTAGAGACCCAGTACTTC | CASRGTGVETQYF
once | TRBJ2-5 | . | TRBV9 | TGTGCCAGCAGCGGAATACGAGAGACCCAGTACTTC | CASSGIRETQYF
. | TRBJ2-5 | . | TRBV7-2 | TGTGCCAGCAGCGTTCAGGTGGGCGGAGAGACCCAGTACTTC | CASSVQVGGETQYF
. | TRBJ1-1 | TRBD1 | TRBV27 | TGTGCCAGCAGAAGACAGGGGGCAGGCACTGAAGCTTTCTTT | CASRRQGAGTEAFF
. | TRBJ1-5 | . | TRBV18 | TGTGCCAGCCGAGGGGCAGGAGGGGCTCAGCCCCAGCATTTT | CASRGAGGAQPQHF
. | TRBJ2-4 | TRBD2 | TRBV19 | TGTGCCAGTATCATGGGGGGACTAGCGGGGGGGCTAAACATTCAGTACTTC | CASIMGGLAGGLNIQYF
. | TRBJ2-2 | . | TRBV27 | TGTGCCAGCAGTCCGTGGGTTACAGGGAACACCGGGGAGCTGTTTTTT | CASSPWVTGNTGELFF
. | TRBJ2-3 | . | TRBV27 | TGTGCCAGCAGTACGAGGACCGTTAGCACAGATACGCAGTATTTT | CASSTRTVSTDTQYF
. | TRBJ2-5 | . | TRBV13 | TGTGCCAGCAGCTTAGGGCAGGGGATGGAGACCCAGTACTTC | CASSLGQGMETQYF
. | TRBJ2-7 | TRBD2 | TRBV7-2 | TGTGCCAGCAGCTTAGCCCGGGGGGTAGGCTACGAGCAGTACTTC | CASSLARGVGYEQYF
. | TRBJ1-2 | TRBD1 | TRBV6-5 | TGTGCCAGCAGAATACGACGGGACAGGGGTGGCTACACCTTC | CASRIRRDRGGYTF
. | TRBJ2-4 | . | TRBV6-6 | TGTGCCAGCAGTTATGCAGGGACGGCCAAAAACATTCAGTACTTC | CASSYAGTAKNIQYF
. | TRBJ2-6 | . | TRBV10-3 | TGTGCCATCAGTGAGTCGCCGGATGGCTCTGGGGCCAACGTCCTGACTTTC | CAISESPDGSGANVLTF
. | TRBJ2-3 | TRBD2 | TRBV18 | TGTGCCAGCTCACCAAGTTTGGCGGGGGGGCGTGAAGATACGCAGTATTTT | CASSPSLAGGREDTQYF
. | TRBJ2-7 | . | TRBV7-2 | TGTGCCAGCAGCTTAGCAGCGGCCAACTACGAGCAGTACTTC | CASSLAAANYEQYF
. | TRBJ1-2 | TRBD1 | TRBV7-9 | TGTGCCAGCAGCTTAGGGACAGGGGAGCACTATGGCTACACCTTC | CASSLGTGEHYGYTF
. | TRBJ2-3 | TRBD2 | TRBV7-2 | TGTGCCAGCAGCTCCGAGGGGCGGGGGGGCACAGATACGCAGTATTTT | CASSSEGRGGTDTQYF
. | TRBJ1-2 | TRBD1 | TRBV7-2 | TGTGCCAGCAGCTCCGGGACAGGGAGGGGCTACACCTTC | CASSSGTGRGYTF
. | TRBJ2-7 | . | TRBV27 | TGTGCCAGCAGCCAAACGGCCAGGGAGATAGGGTACGAGCAGTACTTC | CASSQTAREIGYEQYF
few | TRBJ1-3 | . | TRBV5-1 | TGCGCCAGCAGCTTGGGCTTCCTGTCGGGGCCCGGAAACACCATATATTTT | CASSLGFLSGPGNTIYF
. | TRBJ2-2 | TRBD1 | TRBV4-1 | TGCGCCAGCAGCACCACAGGGGGCAAGAACACCGGGGAGCTGTTTTTT | CASSTTGGKNTGELFF
. | TRBJ1-2 | . | TRBV7-2 | TGTGCCAGCAGATCGACAGGCTCTATTGGGGGCTACACCTTC | CASRSTGSIGGYTF
. | TRBJ1-5 | . | TRBV2 | TGTGCCAGCAGTGAACTCCGGGGCAACAATCAGCCCCAGCATTTT | CASSELRGNNQPQHF
. | TRBJ2-7 | TRBD2 | TRBV6-5 | TGTGCCAGCAGTTACTCGCTAGCGGTTACGTCCTACGAGCAGTACTTC | CASSYSLAVTSYEQYF
once | TRBJ1-2 | . | TRBV28 | TGTGCCAGCAGCCGTTTCGGCTTCTATGGCTACACCTTC | CASSRFGFYGYTF
. | TRBJ2-5 | . | TRBV27 | TGTGCCACCTCCGCTTGGGGGGGCGCTAAAGAGACCCAGTACTTC | CATSAWGGAKETQYF
. | TRBJ2-1 | . | TRBV29-1 | TGCAGCGTTCCCCGCGAGAACTCCTACAATGAGCAGTTCTTC | CSVPRENSYNEQFF
. | TRBJ2-5 | . | TRBV19 | TGTGCCAGTAGAGCGGGCCAAGGTATACAAGAGACCCAGTACTTC | CASRAGQGIQETQYF
. | TRBJ2-1 | . | TRBV2 | TGTGCCAGCAGTGAAGAGAGGGGCCTCGCCTACAATGAGCAGTTCTTC | CASSEERGLAYNEQFF
. | TRBJ1-2 | . | TRBV7-8 | TGTGCCAGCAGCCCCCGGTTATATGGCTACACCTTC | CASSPRLYGYTF
. | TRBJ2-7 | . | TRBV11-3 | TGTGCCAGCAGCGGGTGGGCAGGGGACGAGCAGTACTTC | CASSGWAGDEQYF
. | TRBJ2-3 | TRBD2 | TRBV29-1 | TGCAGCGTTGACATTAGCGGGGCAGATACGCAGTATTTT | CSVDISGADTQYF
. | TRBJ2-1 | TRBD2 | TRBV2 | TGTGCCAGCAGTAGGCTAGCGGGCGATGAGCAGTTCTTC | CASSRLAGDEQFF
. | TRBJ1-1 | . | TRBV7-6 | TGTGCCAGCAGCCTAGGCGGAGGGTCGAACACTGAAGCTTTCTTT | CASSLGGGSNTEAFF
. | TRBJ2-7 | . | TRBV29-1 | TGCAGCGTTCCAGTCCCGACTAGCTCCTACGAGCAGTACTTC | CSVPVPTSSYEQYF
. | TRBJ2-3 | TRBD1 | TRBV18 | TGTGCCAGCTCACCAAACTCGCAGGGGGCAGATACGCAGTATTTT | CASSPNSQGADTQYF
. | TRBJ2-3 | . | TRBV27 | TGTGCCAGCAGTTACGAGAGGGGAAGGGATACGCAGTATTTT | CASSYERGRDTQYF
few | TRBJ2-3 | . | TRBV28 | TGTGCCAGCAGGTTCAGGGGAAGAACACGGGCAGATACGCAGTATTTT | CASRFRGRTRADTQYF
. | TRBJ2-7 | . | TRBV6-6 | TGTGCCAGCAGGTGGGACCTCGCCCACGAGCAGTACTTC | CASRWDLAHEQYF
. | TRBJ1-2 | TRBD1 | TRBV4-1 | TGCGCCAGCAGCCAAGGCTACAGGGGGAACTATGGCTACACCTTC | CASSQGYRGNYGYTF
once | TRBJ1-1 | . | TRBV7-2 | TGTGCCAGCAGCTCCAGAGGGCCTTCGGGCACTGAAGCTTTCTTT | CASSSRGPSGTEAFF
. | TRBJ2-1 | . | TRBV6-5 | TGTGCCAGCAGTTACTCGTATGAGCAGTTCTTC | CASSYSYEQFF
. | TRBJ1-4 | . | TRBV6-5 | TGTGCCAGCAGTGCTAGTGCAACTAATGAAAAACTGTTTTTT | CASSASATNEKLFF
few | TRBJ2-2 | . | TRBV7-2 | TGTGCCAGCAGCTCCCTCACTATTATGACCGGGGAGCTGTTTTTT | CASSSLTIMTGELFF
. | TRBJ2-3 | . | TRBV7-2 | TGTGCCAGCAGCACCGGGAGCGGGCCTAGCACAGATACGCAGTATTTT | CASSTGSGPSTDTQYF
. | TRBJ2-7 | TRBD2 | TRBV11-2 | TGTGCCAGCAGCAAGGGACTAGCGGGAGCGAGGGAGCAGTACTTC | CASSKGLAGAREQYF
. | TRBJ2-3 | . | TRBV5-4 | TGTGCCAGCAGCCGGGCCCTTACAGATACGCAGTATTTT | CASSRALTDTQYF
once | TRBJ1-4 | . | TRBV4-3 | TGCGCCAGCAGCCAAGACGCAGTCCGGGGTGAAAAACTGTTTTTT | CASSQDAVRGEKLFF
. | TRBJ2-7 | . | TRBV6-4 | TGTGCCAGCAGGGGATTCGTGGGGGCGCCCTCCTACGAGCAGTACTTC | CASRGFVGAPSYEQYF
once | TRBJ1-5 | . | TRBV6-5 | TGTGCCAGCAGCCGGGACAATAATCAGCCCCAGCATTTT | CASSRDNNQPQHF